Sequencing of this T cell receptor (beta chain) was carried out in a study of blood T cell repertoires in COVID-19. Overall study: Samples taken during acute and convalescent COVID-19 were collected in the United States, Italy and Spain. PBMCs, B-cell-depleted T cells, or T cells provided the cDNA or gDNA that made up the material.

In the authors' workflow: Estimated nucleated cell counts came from reference gene primer amplification. Only in-frame clones appear in the TCRdb table, and some are missing; sequencing was by immunoSEQ multiplex PCR. D and trimming were read from the DNA, whereas the V and J calls and clone size are those reported in that table. The data show some 160,000 clones, roughly 79% seen once. The CDR3 consists of 15 residues. Germline V gene lookup returns CDR1 MNHEY and CDR2 SVGAGI. Trimming cost V 6 bases and J 2 bases; bases outside gene matches: 3. The clonotype was recovered from a man aged 45-60 years with active or convalescent COVID-19. V and J are TRBV6-5 and TRBJ2-3, with 12 bases aligning to TRBD2. The sequenced sample consisted of peripheral blood. This chain's CDR3 is CASSASGRATDTQYF. The DNA for the CDR3 is TGTGCCAGCAGCGCTAGCGGGAGGGCCACAGATACGCAGTATTTT.